This T cell receptor (beta chain) was captured in a study of human T cells and chemical hapten exposure. The wider study: The use of 2% DPC on around 2 cm by around 2 cm of upper inner arm skin constituted sensitization.

Whole-study results and caveats: Expanded TCRs formed significantly more large CDR3 similarity clusters than controls.

The CDR3 length is 16 residues. V shed 1 base and J 7 bases; nucleotides not matched to a gene: 7. Germline assignment: CDR1 KGHDR and CDR2 SFDVKD. A few counts support this clonotype. Its specificity is not known. TCRdb re-analysed the RACE reads in MiXCR, keeping a single row per CDR3 protein. Among about 140,000 distinct CDR3 sequences listed, roughly 12% were seen once. The time point: patch test 2, 6 weeks after DPC sensitization. Treatment here: therapeutic diphenylcyclopropenone sensitization with weekly scalp DPC. Only after blood had been drawn was each patch test applied. It was from unfractionated whole blood that total RNA was extracted.

The clonotype comes from a woman between 45 and 60 years old with alopecia areata. Some clones in this sample may be carry-over from other donors' samples. The chain employs TRBV24-1 and TRBJ2-1; TRBD1 aligns across 9 bases. This specimen was whole blood, taken in connection with sensitization to the hapten diphenylcyclopropenone (DPC). The CDR3 bases are TGTGCCACCAGTGATTTAACGGACAGGGGTGGAAATGAGCAGTTCTTC. Translation: CATSDLTDRGGNEQFF.